The 3 T cell receptor beta chains presented below share a single source sample, sequenced in a study of CD8+CD57+ T cells in acquired aplastic anemia. Profiling that covered TCR beta VDJ and CDR3 relied on genomic DNA as its template. Via MiXCR, TCRdb re-called the reads, giving one row per CDR3 protein. The sample shows under 200,000 distinct CDR3 sequences, 55% to 75% of them seen only once. The specimen sequenced was sorted CD4+, CD8+, or CD8+CD57+ T cells (not recorded which) from PBMCs. The receptors shown here come from a human donor in good health.

The J gene is TRBJ1-1, the V gene TRBV12-5; D gene ambiguous. Trimming removed 5 bases at V and 0 bases at J, with 10 bases between. The CDR3 has 14 residues. Germline lookup yields CDR1 LGHNT and CDR2 FRNRAP. The CDR3 sequence is CASGRQGLNTEAFF. The CDR3 nucleotides read TGTGCTAGTGGTCGACAAGGGTTGAACACTGAAGCTTTCTTT.

V is TRBV5-6 and J is TRBJ2-7, with D hard to call. V was clipped by 4 bases and J by 6 bases, with 14 bases between them. This CDR3 is 13 amino acids long. Germline V CDR1 and CDR2: SGHDT, YYEEEE. The CDR3 region is CASSPKLWGEQYF. The CDR3 DNA follows: TGTGCCAGCAGCCCCAAATTATGGGGCGAGCAGTACTTC.

This clonotype was counted ten times or more. V is TRBV20-1 and J is TRBJ1-1; D is ambiguous. V dropped 0 bases and J dropped 3 bases, with 11 bases sitting between them. This CDR3 is built from 14 residues. The V gene's germline CDR1 is DFQATT and CDR2 SNEGSKA (reference sequence). The CDR3 coding sequence is TGCAGTGCTAGAGATCCAATGGGGTACACTGAAGCTTTCTTT. Its protein is CSARDPMGYTEAFF.